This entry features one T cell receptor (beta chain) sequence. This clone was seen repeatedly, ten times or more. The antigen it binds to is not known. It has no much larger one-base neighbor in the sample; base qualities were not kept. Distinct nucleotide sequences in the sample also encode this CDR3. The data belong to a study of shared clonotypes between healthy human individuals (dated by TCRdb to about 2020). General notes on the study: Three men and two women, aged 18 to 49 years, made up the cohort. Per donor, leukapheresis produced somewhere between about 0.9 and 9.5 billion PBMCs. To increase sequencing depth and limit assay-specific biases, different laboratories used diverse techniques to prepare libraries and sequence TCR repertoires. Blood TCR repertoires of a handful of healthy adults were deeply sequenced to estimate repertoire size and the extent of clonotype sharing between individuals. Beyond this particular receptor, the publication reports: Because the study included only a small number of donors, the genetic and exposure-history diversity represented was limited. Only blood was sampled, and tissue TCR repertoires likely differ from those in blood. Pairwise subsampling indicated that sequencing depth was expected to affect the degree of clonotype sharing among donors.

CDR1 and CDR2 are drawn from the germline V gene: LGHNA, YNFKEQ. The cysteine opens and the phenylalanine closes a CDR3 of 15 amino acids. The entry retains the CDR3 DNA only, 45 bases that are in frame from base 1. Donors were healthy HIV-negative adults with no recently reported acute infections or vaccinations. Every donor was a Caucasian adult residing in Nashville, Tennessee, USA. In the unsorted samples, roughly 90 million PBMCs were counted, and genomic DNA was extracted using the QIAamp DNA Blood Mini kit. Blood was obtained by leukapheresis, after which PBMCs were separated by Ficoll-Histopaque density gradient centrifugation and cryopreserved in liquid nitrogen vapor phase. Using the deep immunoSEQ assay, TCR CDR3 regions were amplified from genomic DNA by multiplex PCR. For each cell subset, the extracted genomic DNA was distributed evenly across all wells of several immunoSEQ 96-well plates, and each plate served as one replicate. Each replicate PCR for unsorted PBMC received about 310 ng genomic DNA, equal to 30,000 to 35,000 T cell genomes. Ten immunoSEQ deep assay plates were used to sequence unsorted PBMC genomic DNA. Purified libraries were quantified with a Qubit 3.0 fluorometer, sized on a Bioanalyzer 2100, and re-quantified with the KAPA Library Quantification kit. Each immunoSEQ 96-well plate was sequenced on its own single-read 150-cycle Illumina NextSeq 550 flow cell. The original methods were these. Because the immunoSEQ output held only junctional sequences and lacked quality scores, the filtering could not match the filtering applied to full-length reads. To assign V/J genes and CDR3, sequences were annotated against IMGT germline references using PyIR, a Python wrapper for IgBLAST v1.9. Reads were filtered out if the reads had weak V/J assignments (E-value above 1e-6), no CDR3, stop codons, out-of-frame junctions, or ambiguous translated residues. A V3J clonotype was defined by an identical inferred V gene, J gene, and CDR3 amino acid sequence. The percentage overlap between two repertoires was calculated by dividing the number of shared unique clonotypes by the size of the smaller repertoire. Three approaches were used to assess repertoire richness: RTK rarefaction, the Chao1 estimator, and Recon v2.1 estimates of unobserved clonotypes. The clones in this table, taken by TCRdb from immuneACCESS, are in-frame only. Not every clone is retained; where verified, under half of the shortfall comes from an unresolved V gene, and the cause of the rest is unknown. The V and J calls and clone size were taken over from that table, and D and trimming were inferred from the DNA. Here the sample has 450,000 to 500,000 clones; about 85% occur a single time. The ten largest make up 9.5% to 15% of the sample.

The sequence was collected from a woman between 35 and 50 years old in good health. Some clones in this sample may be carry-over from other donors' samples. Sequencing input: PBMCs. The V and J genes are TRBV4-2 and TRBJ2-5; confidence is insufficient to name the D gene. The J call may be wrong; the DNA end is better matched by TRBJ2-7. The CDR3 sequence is CASSQEGDVSYEQYF. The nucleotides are TGTGCCAGCAGCCAAGAAGGAGATGTATCCTACGAGCAGTACTTC.